This is a list of T cell receptor beta chains from one sample in a study of blood T cell repertoires in COVID-19. Sequencing was performed with immunoSEQ multiplex PCR; in TCRdb, only in-frame clones are kept and a portion is missing. The sample carries around 200,000 clones, approximately 87% recorded once. Specimen: peripheral blood. These receptors were obtained from a man between 65 and 79 years old with active or convalescent COVID-19. Both conserved end residues are part of each CDR3. Each record gives: V gene, D gene, clone size, J gene, CDR3 DNA, CDR3 protein. D genes are given only for firm matches. Rows give clone size only sometimes, using once, few, many, or a class for an expanded clone.

v_call: TRBV3-1/TRBV3-2
d_call: TRBD1
clone_size: .
j_call: TRBJ1-2
cdr3_nt: TGTGCCAGCAGCCGAGGACAGGGTATCGGAAACTATGGCTACACCTTC
cdr3_aa: CASSRGQGIGNYGYTF

v_call: TRBV27
d_call: .
clone_size: .
j_call: TRBJ1-5
cdr3_nt: TGTGCCAGCAGTTTATCGAGTTACAATCAGCCCCAGCATTTT
cdr3_aa: CASSLSSYNQPQHF

v_call: TRBV7-2
d_call: TRBD2
clone_size: .
j_call: TRBJ2-3
cdr3_nt: TGTGCCAGCAGCTCTCCGGGGGGGACAGATACGCAGTATTTT
cdr3_aa: CASSSPGGTDTQYF

v_call: TRBV5-1
d_call: TRBD1
clone_size: .
j_call: TRBJ2-7
cdr3_nt: TGCGCCAGCAGCTTGGTTTCTGGGACAGGGAGCTACGAGCAGTACTTC
cdr3_aa: CASSLVSGTGSYEQYF

v_call: TRBV4-1
d_call: .
clone_size: .
j_call: TRBJ1-2
cdr3_nt: TGCGCCAGCAGCCAAGTCGGGGGCTACACCTTC
cdr3_aa: CASSQVGGYTF

v_call: TRBV5-1
d_call: .
clone_size: .
j_call: TRBJ1-2
cdr3_nt: TGCGCCAGCAGCGAGGGACATCAAGACTACACCTTC
cdr3_aa: CASSEGHQDYTF

v_call: TRBV9
d_call: .
clone_size: .
j_call: TRBJ1-1
cdr3_nt: TGTGCCAGCAGCCCCTTGGAGGGAGGAATGAACACTGAAGCTTTCTTT
cdr3_aa: CASSPLEGGMNTEAFF

v_call: TRBV15
d_call: .
clone_size: .
j_call: TRBJ2-1
cdr3_nt: TGTGCCACCAGCAGAGATTTGCCCACAAATGAGCAGTTCTTC
cdr3_aa: CATSRDLPTNEQFF

v_call: TRBV27
d_call: .
clone_size: .
j_call: TRBJ1-3
cdr3_nt: TGTGCCAGCAAGCGTAACCGAGGAAACACCATATATTTT
cdr3_aa: CASKRNRGNTIYF

v_call: TRBV6-6
d_call: .
clone_size: .
j_call: TRBJ2-2
cdr3_nt: TGTGCCAGCAGTTACGGAGGCCTGGGGGAGCTGTTTTTT
cdr3_aa: CASSYGGLGELFF

v_call: TRBV18
d_call: TRBD1
clone_size: .
j_call: TRBJ2-1
cdr3_nt: TGTGCCAGCTCACCTAGGACAGGGTACAATGAGCAGTTCTTC
cdr3_aa: CASSPRTGYNEQFF

v_call: TRBV12-5
d_call: .
clone_size: .
j_call: TRBJ2-2
cdr3_nt: TGTGCTAGTGGTTTGGTACTCAGGGTCCCCGGGGAGCTGTTTTTT
cdr3_aa: CASGLVLRVPGELFF

v_call: TRBV2
d_call: TRBD2
clone_size: few
j_call: TRBJ2-2
cdr3_nt: TGTGCCAGCAGAAAGCGGGAGGACACCGGGGAGCTGTTTTTT
cdr3_aa: CASRKREDTGELFF

v_call: TRBV7-2
d_call: TRBD1
clone_size: .
j_call: TRBJ1-1
cdr3_nt: TGTGCCAGCAGCTTGCAAGCAGGGGGTCTGAGCACTGAAGCTTTCTTT
cdr3_aa: CASSLQAGGLSTEAFF

v_call: TRBV6-5
d_call: .
clone_size: .
j_call: TRBJ2-2
cdr3_nt: TGTGCCAGCAGTTACTCAACATATACCGGGGAGCTGTTTTTT
cdr3_aa: CASSYSTYTGELFF

v_call: TRBV27
d_call: .
clone_size: .
j_call: TRBJ2-3
cdr3_nt: TGTGCCAGCAGTCACAGGGCCAGTCAGGATACGCAGTATTTT
cdr3_aa: CASSHRASQDTQYF

v_call: TRBV15
d_call: .
clone_size: .
j_call: TRBJ2-1
cdr3_nt: TGTGCCACCAGGGAGCTCAGAGGTCACAATGAGCAGTTCTTC
cdr3_aa: CATRELRGHNEQFF

v_call: TRBV7-2
d_call: .
clone_size: .
j_call: TRBJ1-5
cdr3_nt: TGTGCCAGCAGCTTAGTGGGGGGGGATCAGCCCCAGCATTTT
cdr3_aa: CASSLVGGDQPQHF

v_call: TRBV29-1
d_call: TRBD1
clone_size: .
j_call: TRBJ2-7
cdr3_nt: TGCAGCTTCAGGACAGGGGGTTCGCGGGAGCAGTACTTC
cdr3_aa: CSFRTGGSREQYF

v_call: TRBV15
d_call: TRBD1
clone_size: .
j_call: TRBJ1-6
cdr3_nt: TGTGCCACCGCCGGGACAGTTTTTTCTAATTCACCCCTCCACTTT
cdr3_aa: CATAGTVFSNSPLHF

v_call: TRBV5-5
d_call: .
clone_size: .
j_call: TRBJ1-1
cdr3_nt: TGTGCCAGCCTTAATCCCAGGGGCTCGAACACTGAAGCTTTCTTT
cdr3_aa: CASLNPRGSNTEAFF

v_call: TRBV9
d_call: .
clone_size: .
j_call: TRBJ1-5
cdr3_nt: TGTGCCAGCAGCGTGTCAGGGAATCAGCCCCAGCATTTT
cdr3_aa: CASSVSGNQPQHF

v_call: TRBV11-3
d_call: TRBD2
clone_size: .
j_call: TRBJ2-3
cdr3_nt: TGTGCCAGCAGCTTAGGAGCTAGCGGTAGGACAGATACGCAGTATTTT
cdr3_aa: CASSLGASGRTDTQYF

v_call: TRBV7-3
d_call: .
clone_size: .
j_call: TRBJ2-5
cdr3_nt: TGTGCCAGCAGCCCGGGACTGCTAAATAGGGAGACCCAGTACTTC
cdr3_aa: CASSPGLLNRETQYF

v_call: TRBV30
d_call: TRBD1
clone_size: .
j_call: TRBJ1-5
cdr3_nt: TGTGCCTGGAGTGTAACGACAGGGCGACCCAATCAGCCCCAGCATTTT
cdr3_aa: CAWSVTTGRPNQPQHF

v_call: TRBV28
d_call: .
clone_size: .
j_call: TRBJ2-3
cdr3_nt: TGTGCCAGCAGCCCCCTCAGCACAGATACGCAGTATTTT
cdr3_aa: CASSPLSTDTQYF

v_call: TRBV5-1
d_call: TRBD1
clone_size: .
j_call: TRBJ2-1
cdr3_nt: TGCGCCAGCAGCAGAGACAGGGAAGGCGATGAGCAGTTCTTC
cdr3_aa: CASSRDREGDEQFF

v_call: TRBV30
d_call: TRBD2
clone_size: .
j_call: TRBJ2-2
cdr3_nt: TGTGCCTGGAGTTTTCGGACTAGCGGGGAGCTGTTTTTT
cdr3_aa: CAWSFRTSGELFF

v_call: TRBV30
d_call: .
clone_size: .
j_call: TRBJ1-2
cdr3_nt: TGTGCCTGGACAGGGGACAAATACTATGGCTACACCTTC
cdr3_aa: CAWTGDKYYGYTF

v_call: TRBV6-5
d_call: .
clone_size: .
j_call: TRBJ1-1
cdr3_nt: TGTGCCAGCAGTTTCGTACGGGGCACTGAAGCTTTCTTT
cdr3_aa: CASSFVRGTEAFF

v_call: TRBV28
d_call: TRBD1
clone_size: .
j_call: TRBJ1-1
cdr3_nt: TGTGCCAGCAGTCGACAGGGGGTAGGTTCTGAAGCTTTCTTT
cdr3_aa: CASSRQGVGSEAFF

v_call: TRBV6-5
d_call: .
clone_size: .
j_call: TRBJ1-3
cdr3_nt: TGTGCCAGCAGTTACGATGGACAATCCTCTGGAAACACCATATATTTT
cdr3_aa: CASSYDGQSSGNTIYF

v_call: TRBV5-4
d_call: TRBD2
clone_size: .
j_call: TRBJ2-5
cdr3_nt: TGTGCCAGCAGCTTGAAGCGGGGGGGCCAAGAGACCCAGTACTTC
cdr3_aa: CASSLKRGGQETQYF

v_call: TRBV9
d_call: .
clone_size: .
j_call: TRBJ2-6
cdr3_nt: TGTGCCAGCAGCGTGTATGGGGCAGGAGGGGCCAACGTCCTGACTTTC
cdr3_aa: CASSVYGAGGANVLTF

v_call: TRBV5-4
d_call: .
clone_size: .
j_call: TRBJ1-2
cdr3_nt: TGTGCCAGCAGCTCTCGAGGGATGGATTATGGTGGCTACACCTTC
cdr3_aa: CASSSRGMDYGGYTF

v_call: TRBV18
d_call: .
clone_size: once
j_call: TRBJ2-5
cdr3_nt: TGTGCCAGCTCCTATAACCCAGGGAAAGAAGAGACCCAGTACTTC
cdr3_aa: CASSYNPGKEETQYF

v_call: TRBV3-1/TRBV3-2
d_call: .
clone_size: .
j_call: TRBJ1-4
cdr3_nt: TGTGCCAGCAGCCAATTGACAGGTACAACTAATGAAAAACTGTTTTTT
cdr3_aa: CASSQLTGTTNEKLFF

v_call: TRBV27
d_call: TRBD1
clone_size: .
j_call: TRBJ2-1
cdr3_nt: TGTGCCAGCAGCCGGGACAGCCGAGCGTACAATGAGCAGTTCTTC
cdr3_aa: CASSRDSRAYNEQFF

v_call: TRBV12-3/TRBV12-4
d_call: .
clone_size: .
j_call: TRBJ2-1
cdr3_nt: TGTGCCAGCAGTTTAGTGCGAGAGCAGTTCTTC
cdr3_aa: CASSLVREQFF

v_call: TRBV5-1
d_call: .
clone_size: once
j_call: TRBJ2-6
cdr3_nt: TGCGCCAGCAGCGGCAAATCTGGGGCCAACGTCCTGACTTTC
cdr3_aa: CASSGKSGANVLTF

v_call: TRBV12-3/TRBV12-4
d_call: .
clone_size: once
j_call: TRBJ1-2
cdr3_nt: TGTGCCAGCGGACGTTCGGGAGGAGGCTACACCTTC
cdr3_aa: CASGRSGGGYTF

v_call: TRBV3-1/TRBV3-2
d_call: .
clone_size: .
j_call: TRBJ1-1
cdr3_nt: TGTGCCAGCAGCCAAGATAAGGGGTACACTGAAGCTTTCTTT
cdr3_aa: CASSQDKGYTEAFF

v_call: TRBV7-9
d_call: .
clone_size: .
j_call: TRBJ1-3
cdr3_nt: TGTGCCAGCAGCTACCGCCCCAGGTCTGGAAACACCATATATTTT
cdr3_aa: CASSYRPRSGNTIYF

v_call: TRBV7-2
d_call: TRBD2
clone_size: .
j_call: TRBJ2-2
cdr3_nt: TGTGCCAGCAGCGGAAAAGGCGGGAGGGTGAGCACCGGGGAGCTGTTTTTT
cdr3_aa: CASSGKGGRVSTGELFF

v_call: TRBV5-1
d_call: .
clone_size: .
j_call: TRBJ2-3
cdr3_nt: TGCGCCAGCAGCTTGGTATCGGCAGGGGGGAACGATTACCTCACAGATACGCAGTATTTT
cdr3_aa: CASSLVSAGGNDYLTDTQYF

v_call: TRBV18
d_call: .
clone_size: .
j_call: TRBJ2-7
cdr3_nt: TGTGCCAGCTCACCACGGGGGGATAACTCCTACGAGCAGTACTTC
cdr3_aa: CASSPRGDNSYEQYF

v_call: TRBV10-2
d_call: TRBD2
clone_size: few
j_call: TRBJ2-5
cdr3_nt: TGCGCCAGCAGTGAGTCGACCGGGAGGTGGGAGACCCAGTACTTC
cdr3_aa: CASSESTGRWETQYF

v_call: TRBV28
d_call: .
clone_size: .
j_call: TRBJ1-2
cdr3_nt: TGTGCCAGCAGCAGGACAGAGGCCTATGGCTACACCTTC
cdr3_aa: CASSRTEAYGYTF

v_call: TRBV6-6
d_call: TRBD1
clone_size: .
j_call: TRBJ1-1
cdr3_nt: TGTGCCAGCAGTGCAACAGGGGCCAAGGACCCTGAAGCTTTCTTT
cdr3_aa: CASSATGAKDPEAFF

v_call: TRBV19
d_call: .
clone_size: .
j_call: TRBJ1-2
cdr3_nt: TGTGCCAGTAGTACTTGGGCCTCCAGCCACCTCTATGGCTACACCTTC
cdr3_aa: CASSTWASSHLYGYTF

v_call: TRBV19
d_call: TRBD2
clone_size: .
j_call: TRBJ2-5
cdr3_nt: TGTGCCAGTAGCAACCCCCGAGCGGGGGGGCTTCAAGAGACCCAGTACTTC
cdr3_aa: CASSNPRAGGLQETQYF

v_call: TRBV19
d_call: .
clone_size: .
j_call: TRBJ2-1
cdr3_nt: TGTGCCAGTAGTCCGAACAGGGCAAATGAGCAGTTCTTC
cdr3_aa: CASSPNRANEQFF

v_call: TRBV5-4
d_call: TRBD1
clone_size: .
j_call: TRBJ2-6
cdr3_nt: TGTGCCAGTAGACAGGGCCTCGACTCTGGGGCCAACGTCCTGACTTTC
cdr3_aa: CASRQGLDSGANVLTF

v_call: TRBV9
d_call: TRBD1
clone_size: .
j_call: TRBJ1-2
cdr3_nt: TGTGCCAGCAGCCCCAGGGACAGGGGGCTAGATGGCTACACCTTC
cdr3_aa: CASSPRDRGLDGYTF

v_call: TRBV5-1
d_call: TRBD1
clone_size: .
j_call: TRBJ2-3
cdr3_nt: TGCGCCAGCAGCTCCTCCGGGACAGGGGAGGCAGATACGCAGTATTTT
cdr3_aa: CASSSSGTGEADTQYF

v_call: TRBV28
d_call: .
clone_size: .
j_call: TRBJ1-2
cdr3_nt: TGTGCCAGCAGTTTCTCCAGTGGTTCGGCTCCGAGGGGCTACACCTTC
cdr3_aa: CASSFSSGSAPRGYTF

v_call: TRBV7-9
d_call: TRBD1
clone_size: .
j_call: TRBJ2-1
cdr3_nt: TGTGCCAGCAGCCCCCGGGACAGGGTTGAGCAGTTCTTC
cdr3_aa: CASSPRDRVEQFF

v_call: TRBV2
d_call: .
clone_size: .
j_call: TRBJ2-1
cdr3_nt: TGTGCCAGCAGTGAATGGGCCAACAATGAGCAGTTCTTC
cdr3_aa: CASSEWANNEQFF

v_call: TRBV3-1/TRBV3-2
d_call: .
clone_size: .
j_call: TRBJ1-4
cdr3_nt: TGTGCCAGCAGCCCTCAGAGGTCTAATGAAAAACTGTTTTTT
cdr3_aa: CASSPQRSNEKLFF